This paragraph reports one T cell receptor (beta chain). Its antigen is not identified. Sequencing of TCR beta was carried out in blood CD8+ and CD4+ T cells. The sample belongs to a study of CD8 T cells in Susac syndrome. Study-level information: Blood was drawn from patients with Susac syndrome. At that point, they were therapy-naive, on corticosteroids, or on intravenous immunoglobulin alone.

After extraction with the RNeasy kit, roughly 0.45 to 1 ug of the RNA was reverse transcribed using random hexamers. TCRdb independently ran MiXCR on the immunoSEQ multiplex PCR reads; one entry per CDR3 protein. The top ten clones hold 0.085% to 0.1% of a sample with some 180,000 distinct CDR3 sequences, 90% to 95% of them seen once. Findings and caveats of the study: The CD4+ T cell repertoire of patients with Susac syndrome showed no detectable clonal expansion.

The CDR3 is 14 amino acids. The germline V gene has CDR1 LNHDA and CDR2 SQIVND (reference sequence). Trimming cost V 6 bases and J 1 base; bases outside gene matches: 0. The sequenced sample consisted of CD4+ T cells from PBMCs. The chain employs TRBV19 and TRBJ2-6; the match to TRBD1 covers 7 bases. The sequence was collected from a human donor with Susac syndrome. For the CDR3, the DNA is TGTGCCAGTAGGGACAGGTCTGGGGCCAACGTCCTGACTTTC. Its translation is CASRDRSGANVLTF.